The T cell receptor (beta chain) under discussion was sequenced for a study of cytomegalovirus exposure and HLA in healthy donors. Study findings and constraints: The authors later found HLA-associated TCR beta chains more clonally expanded than equally common others.

With 60 Vbeta and 13 Jbeta primers, the PCR was carried out. Repertoires were generated with immunoSEQ multiplex PCR, while TCRdb's copy carries only in-frame clones and drops some. The sample yields roughly 120,000 clones, roughly 80% seen once. The trim removed 4 bases at V and 2 bases at J, leaving 11 bases unmatched. In germline, CDR1 is SGHDT, CDR2 YYEEEE. The CDR3 runs 16 residues. As regards this clone: Its cognate antigen is unknown.

Sequencing used PBMCs. The chain is built from TRBV5-6 and TRBJ2-5; 7 bases line up with TRBD2. This clonotype originated in a male donor in good health and CMV-seropositive. The CDR3 nucleotides are TGTGCCAGCAGCCTCCTGCCGGGAGGTCGTCAAGAGACCCAGTACTTC. Its translation is CASSLLPGGRQETQYF.